The 9 T cell receptor beta chains presented below share a single source sample, sequenced in a study of blood T cell repertoires in COVID-19. Some clones are missing from TCRdb's copy, which holds only in-frame ones; the method was immunoSEQ multiplex PCR. Of tens of thousands of clones listed, about 80% were seen once; the top ten hold around 28%. The sample was peripheral blood. The receptors here all came from a human donor in a cohort sampled during active COVID-19.

The table lists this clone with a few counts. This sequence joins TRBV7-3 and TRBJ2-2, with D maybe TRBD1 (6 bases). Germline assignment: CDR1 SGHTA and CDR2 FQGTGA. The CDR3 has 13 amino acids. V was clipped by 2 bases and J by 6 bases, with 7 bases between them. This CDR3 is CASSLAGAGELFF. Written as DNA, the CDR3 is TGTGCCAGCAGCTTAGCAGGGGCCGGGGAGCTGTTTTTT.

V is TRBV5-1 and J is TRBJ1-6; possible D gene TRBD1, 6 bases. The V gene's germline CDR1 is SGHRS and CDR2 YFSETQ. V was shortened by 1 base and J by 7 bases, with 12 bases between the two germline ends. The CDR3 runs 15 residues. The CDR3 reads CASSLWAGDNSPLHF. In DNA, the CDR3 is TGCGCCAGCAGCTTGTGGGCAGGGGACAATTCACCCCTCCACTTT.

This rearrangement joins TRBV7-6 to TRBJ2-3, with 10 bases identical to TRBD2. The CDR3 is 18 amino acids. In germline, CDR1 is SGHVS, CDR2 FNYEAQ. Losses at the gene ends were 4 bases for V and 2 bases for J; bases not matched to a gene: 12. CDR3 DNA sequence: TGTGCCAGCAGCTCCTCGGCCCCCAGCGGGGGGGCCACAGATACGCAGTATTTT. It translates to CASSSSAPSGGATDTQYF. The full variable domain, rest sourced from reference TRBV7-6 and TRBJ2-3, is GAGVSQSPRYKVTKRGQDVALRCDPISGHVSLYWYRQALGQGPEFLTYFNYEAQQDKSGLPNDRFSAERPEGSISTLTIQRTEQRDSAMYRCASSSSAPSGGATDTQYFGPGTRLTVL.

The table lists this clone with a count of one. The chain employs TRBV5-1 and TRBJ1-2; D possibly corresponds to TRBD1 (5 bases). Germline V gene lookup returns CDR1 SGHRS and CDR2 YFSETQ. V was trimmed by 0 bases and J by 7 bases, leaving 13 bases between them. The length of the CDR3 is 14 residues. The DNA for the CDR3 is TGCGCCAGCAGCTTGGCTACGGGGGTGGCTGGCTACACCTTC. Translated: CASSLATGVAGYTF.

V and J are TRBV24-1 and TRBJ2-1, with 12 positions matching TRBD1. There are 16 residues in the CDR3. From germline, CDR1 is KGHDR and CDR2 SFDVKD. V lost 0 bases to trimming and J lost 6 bases; unmatched junction nucleotides: 2. The CDR3 DNA is TGTGCCACCAGTGATTTGTGGGGACAGGGGGCCAATGAGCAGTTCTTC. This translates into CATSDLWGQGANEQFF.

This clone was counted between two and nine times. The chain is built from TRBV15 and TRBJ1-3, with TRBD1 identical over 12 bases. Losses at the gene ends were 4 bases for V and 2 bases for J; bases not matched to a gene: 12. The CDR3 is 19 amino acids. Germline-derived CDR1 and CDR2 are LNHNV and YYDKDF (reference sequence). This CDR3 reads CATSTPRDRGRIAGNTIYF. The CDR3 DNA follows: TGTGCCACCAGCACCCCCCGGGACAGGGGGCGCATCGCTGGAAACACCATATATTTT.

In this sample, this clone turned up once. The chain uses TRBV7-3 and TRBJ2-1; 8 bases fit TRBD2. Germline lookup yields CDR1 SGHTA and CDR2 FQGTGA. V lost 3 bases to trimming and J lost 8 bases; unmatched junction nucleotides: 3. The CDR3 has 13 amino acids. The CDR3 nucleotides are TGTGCCAGCAGCTTCCGGCGGGGGGATGAGCAGTTCTTC. Protein product: CASSFRRGDEQFF.

The V and J genes are TRBV5-8 and TRBJ1-1; the D gene is possibly TRBD1 (5 bases). The ends were cut back, 1 base at V and 3 bases at J, with 10 bases in the middle. The CDR3 runs 14 residues. The germline gives CDR1 SGHTS, CDR2 YDEGEE. CDR3 residues: CASSLRGLHTEAFF. DNA of the CDR3: TGTGCCAGCAGCTTGAGGGGTTTACACACTGAAGCTTTCTTT.

In DNA form, the CDR3 reads TGCAGCGTTGGTAGGGGTCCCTACGAGCAGTACTTC. It translates to CSVGRGPYEQYF. The chain employs TRBV29-1 and TRBJ2-7, with a tentative D call TRBD1 (5 bases). Germline CDR1 reads SQVTM; CDR2 reads ANQGSEA. The CDR3 is 12 amino acids. V dropped 4 bases and J dropped 2 bases, with 9 bases sitting between them.